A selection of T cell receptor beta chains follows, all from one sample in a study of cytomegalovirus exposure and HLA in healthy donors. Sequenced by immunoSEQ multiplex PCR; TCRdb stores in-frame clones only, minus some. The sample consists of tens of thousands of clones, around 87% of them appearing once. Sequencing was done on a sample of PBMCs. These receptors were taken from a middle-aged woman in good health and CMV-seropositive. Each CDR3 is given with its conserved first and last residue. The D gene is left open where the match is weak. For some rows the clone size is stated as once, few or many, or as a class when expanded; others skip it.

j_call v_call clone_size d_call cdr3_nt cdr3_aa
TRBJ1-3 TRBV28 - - TGTGCCAGCAGTGCCATGGGGGGTAGAAACACCATATATTTT CASSAMGGRNTIYF
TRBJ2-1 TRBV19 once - TGTGCCAGTAGTCTTAACCCTAACAATGAGCAGTTCTTC CASSLNPNNEQFF
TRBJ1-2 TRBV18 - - TGTGCCAGCTCACCGGGGAAGAGGGAGGTCTATGGCTACACCTTC CASSPGKREVYGYTF
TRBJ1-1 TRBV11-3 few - TGTGCCAGCAGCTTAGGAGGGCCGAACACTGAAGCTTTCTTT CASSLGGPNTEAFF
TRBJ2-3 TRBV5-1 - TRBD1 TGCGCCAGCAGCGCAGGGACAGGCGGGAAAGATACGCAGTATTTT CASSAGTGGKDTQYF
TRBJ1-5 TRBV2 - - TGTGCCAGCAGCGGTCCACGGCAGCCCCAGCATTTT CASSGPRQPQHF
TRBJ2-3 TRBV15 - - TGTGCCACCAGCTCGGGAAGGGCGACAGATACGCAGTATTTT CATSSGRATDTQYF
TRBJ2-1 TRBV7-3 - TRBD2 TGTGCCAGCAGCTTAGGGACTAGCGGGGGGAGCTCCTACAATGAGCAGTTCTTC CASSLGTSGGSSYNEQFF
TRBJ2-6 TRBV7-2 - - TGTGCCAGCAGCTTAGACAGAACATCTGGGGCCAACGTCCTGACTTTC CASSLDRTSGANVLTF
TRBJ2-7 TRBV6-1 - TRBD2 TGTGCCACCCGTACGGGACTATCCTACGAGCAGTACTTC CATRTGLSYEQYF
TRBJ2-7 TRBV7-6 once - TGTGCCAGCAGCTTAGCCGGGATTGACTACGAGCAGTACTTC CASSLAGIDYEQYF
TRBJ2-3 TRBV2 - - TGTGCCAGCAGTCGACTAGCAGATACGCAGTATTTT CASSRLADTQYF
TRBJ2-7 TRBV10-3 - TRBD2 TGTGCCATCCGCGCGGCGGGGGGGCCGGGAGAGCAGTACTTC CAIRAAGGPGEQYF
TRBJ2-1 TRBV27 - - TGTGCCAGCAGTTTATCCCAACTAGGGAACAATGAGCAGTTCTTC CASSLSQLGNNEQFF
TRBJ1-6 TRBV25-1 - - TGTGCCAGCAGTGAATTCGAAAGCTCCCAAGATTCACCCCTCCACTTT CASSEFESSQDSPLHF
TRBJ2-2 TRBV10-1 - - TGCGCCAGCAGTGGGACTACCGGGGAGCTGTTTTTT CASSGTTGELFF
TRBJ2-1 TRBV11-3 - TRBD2 TGTGCCAGCAGCTTAACTAGCGGGAGTCCTGAGCAGTTCTTC CASSLTSGSPEQFF
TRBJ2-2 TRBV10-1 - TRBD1 TGCGCCAGCAGCCCAAATGCCGGACAGGGGGAAACCGGGGAGCTGTTTTTT CASSPNAGQGETGELFF
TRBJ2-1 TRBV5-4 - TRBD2 TGTGCCAGCAGGCGGACTAGCGGGGGGGCCGGGGATGAGCAGTTCTTC CASRRTSGGAGDEQFF
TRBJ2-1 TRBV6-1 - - TGTGCCAGCTTAGGCAGAGCGACCTACAATGAGCAGTTCTTC CASLGRATYNEQFF
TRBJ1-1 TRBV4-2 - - TGTGCCAGCAGCCAAGATCAACAGACAGGCACTGAAGCTTTCTTT CASSQDQQTGTEAFF
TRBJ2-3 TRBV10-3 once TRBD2 TGTGCCATCAGTGAGGCGGGAGGGATGAGGAACACAGATACGCAGTATTTT CAISEAGGMRNTDTQYF
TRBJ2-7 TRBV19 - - TGTGCCAGTAGCCTTACAGGGTACGAGCAGTACTTC CASSLTGYEQYF
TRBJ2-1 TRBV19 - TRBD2 TGTGCCAGTAGTCCCCGACTAGCGGGAGGCAATGAGCAGTTCTTC CASSPRLAGGNEQFF
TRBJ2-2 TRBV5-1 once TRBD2 TGCGCCAGCAGCTTGCTAGCGGGGGCCGGAGGGGAGCTGTTTTTT CASSLLAGAGGELFF
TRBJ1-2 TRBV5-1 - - TGCGCCAGCAGCTTGAGCGGGGAAGCATGGGGCTACACCTTC CASSLSGEAWGYTF
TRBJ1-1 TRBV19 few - TGTGCCAGTACGGGGAGGGTTGGGAACACTGAAGCTTTCTTT CASTGRVGNTEAFF
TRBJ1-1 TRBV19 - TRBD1 TGTGCCAGTAGTATAGGGGGACAGATCATGAACACTGAAGCTTTCTTT CASSIGGQIMNTEAFF
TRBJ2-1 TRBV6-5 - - TGTGCCAGCAGTTACTCGAGAGACTCTCTAGCCCGTGAGCAGTTCTTC CASSYSRDSLAREQFF
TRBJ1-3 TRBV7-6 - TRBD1 TGTGCCAGCAGCTTGTCTGCCCAGGGGGCTGGAAACACCATATATTTT CASSLSAQGAGNTIYF
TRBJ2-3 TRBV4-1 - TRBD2 TGCGCCAGCAGCCTCGCGACTAGCGGGAGGGTCACAGATACGCAGTATTTT CASSLATSGRVTDTQYF
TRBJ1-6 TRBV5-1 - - TGCGCCAGCAGGTCTCTTGAAGCGCGTGGAGAACGGGACCTCCACTTT CASRSLEARGERDLHF
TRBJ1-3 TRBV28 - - TGTGCCAGCAGCCCTCTCCTCTCTGGAAACACCATATATTTT CASSPLLSGNTIYF
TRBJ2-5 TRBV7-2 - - TGTGCCAGCAGCTCAACCTCGGGGATTGGGGAGACCCAGTACTTC CASSSTSGIGETQYF
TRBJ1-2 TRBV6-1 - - TGTGCCAGCTCATCGGGGGGGTCTGTCTATGGCTACACCTTC CASSSGGSVYGYTF
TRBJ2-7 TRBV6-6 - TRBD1 TGTGCCAGCCAAGGACAGGGAGAAAGGGCCTACGAGCAGTACTTC CASQGQGERAYEQYF
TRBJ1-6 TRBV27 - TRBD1 TGTGCCAGCAGTTTCCGGGACAGTTGGTCCTATAATTCACCCCTCCACTTT CASSFRDSWSYNSPLHF
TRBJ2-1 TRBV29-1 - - TGCAGCGTCGATGGGGGGTACTACAATGAGCAGTTCTTC CSVDGGYYNEQFF
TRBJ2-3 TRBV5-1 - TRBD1 TGCGCCAGCAGCCCGGGGACAGGGGGCATAGATACGCAGTATTTT CASSPGTGGIDTQYF
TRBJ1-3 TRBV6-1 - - TGTGCCAGCAGTGAAGAACCGAGCTCTGGAAACACCATATATTTT CASSEEPSSGNTIYF
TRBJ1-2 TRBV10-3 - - TGTGCCATCAATACAGGATACAGACTCGATGGCTACACCTTC CAINTGYRLDGYTF